The clone carrying this TCR beta chain was observed a few times. What it binds is unknown. The data originate from a study of T cell responses to AZD1222 COVID-19 vaccine. This CDR3 is 13 amino acids long. Deletions cut 2 bases from V and 1 base from J, with 9 bases between. Germline-derived CDR1 and CDR2 are GTSNPN and SVGIG (reference sequence). Profiled with immunoSEQ multiplex PCR; TCRdb holds only in-frame clones, not every one. The table shows roughly 170,000 clones, with 75% to 90% occurring only once. The study's findings and limits: There were repertoire samples only from the period after the peak T cell response. Donors, mostly white British, included more females; clonal diversity was possibly underestimated. At baseline, just five to seven AZD1222 recipients tested seropositive.

The TCR sequence derives from an adult in good health. The chain has TRBV30 and TRBJ2-7, with a possible D match to TRBD1 (5 bases). This specimen consisted of peripheral blood, obtained on day 0 of AZD1222 vaccination. CDR3 DNA sequence: TGTGCCTGGAGTTTGGGGCGGTCCTACGAGCAGTACTTC. Translated: CAWSLGRSYEQYF.